This T cell receptor (beta chain) is from a study of beta chain features in type 1 diabetes. Overall study results and limits: Shorter templates may be favored by PCR, equally so in patients and controls.

The CDR3 spans 16 residues. Germline V CDR1 and CDR2: SEHNR, FQNEAQ (reference sequence). V lost 5 bases and J lost 9; bases outside the gene matches: 16. On this clone: Its antigen is unknown.

The sequenced template was cDNA made from the entire isolated RNA. Generated by immunoSEQ multiplex PCR, the TCRdb table keeps only in-frame clones and is missing some. Of roughly 230,000 clones listed, over 8.5% were seen once; the top ten hold under 0.045%. The TCR was taken from a woman between 18 and 29 years old in good health. The rearrangement joins TRBV7-9 to TRBJ2-5, with 9 positions matching TRBD1. Source material: naive CD4+ T cells from blood. Here the CDR3 DNA reads TGTGCCAGCAGCCCTACAGGGGGCCTAGGAGAGATGGCCCAGTACTTC. Its translation: CASSPTGGLGEMAQYF.